Included here is one TCR beta chain sequence, with context. Assay runs were performed at deep level. This table comes from immunoSEQ multiplex PCR, and its TCRdb copy is limited to in-frame clones, with some not included. The table has about 2.4 million clones, around nine tenths seen once. This specimen belongs to a study of shared clonotypes between healthy human individuals. Study background: Used for every donor were three CD4 naive, three CD4 memory, two CD8 naive and one CD8 memory plate.

J gave up 3 bases and V 3 bases, and 22 bases lay outside the gene matches. The CDR3 runs to 20 residues. The germline V gene has CDR1 MGHRA and CDR2 YSYEKL. The chain links TRBV4-1 to TRBJ2-7; 8 bases align to TRBD2. Sequenced input: naive CD4+ T cells sorted from blood. Subset indicated: CD45RA+ positively selected. The TCR sequence derives from a man aged 18 to 29 in good health. DNA for the CDR3: TGCGCCAGCAGCCAGACTCTTTCAGACCCTAGCGGGCCCAAGAACTACGAGCAGTACTTC. This sequence encodes CASSQTLSDPSGPKNYEQYF.